These 29 T cell receptor beta chains originate from one sample sequenced in a study of blood T cell dynamics during melanoma immunotherapy. This sample's time point: pre-treatment baseline. Data came from immunoSEQ multiplex PCR; TCRdb stores just in-frame clones and leaves some out. The sample lists around 13,000 clones, about four fifths occurring once. The sequencing here drew on blood, taken from a patient treated with checkpoint blockade. The receptors stem from a human donor with melanoma.

The CDR3 is CASSYSGGNTGELFF. CDR3 nucleotide sequence: TGTGCCAGCAGTTACTCGGGGGGAAACACCGGGGAGCTGTTTTTT. The chain recombines TRBV6-5 with TRBJ2-2; possibly TRBD2 for D (6 bases). The length of the CDR3 is 15 residues. V lost 0 bases and J 2 bases, leaving 7 bases between the germline ends. CDR1 MNHEY and CDR2 SVGAGI come from the germline V gene.

This clone has a handful of counts. The rearrangement joins TRBV10-1 to TRBJ2-1; 11 bases align to TRBD2. The germline gives CDR1 WNHNN, CDR2 SYGVQD (reference sequence). This CDR3 region has 15 residues. After removal of 6 bases from V and 10 bases from J, the junction contained 11 bases not matched to a gene. This CDR3 reads CASSRLAGGLPEQFF. The CDR3 DNA reads TGCGCCAGCAGCCGGCTAGCGGGGGGCCTCCCCGAGCAGTTCTTC.

With regard to this clone: The junction does not match germline at one end; this may be a read error. The rearrangement joins TRBV15 to TRBJ1-5; 9 nucleotides align to TRBD1. Per germline, CDR1 LNHNV and CDR2 YYDKDF (reference sequence). The CDR3 totals 15 residues. The CDR3 coding sequence is TGTGCCACCAGAAGAGACAGGGGGACCGGTCAGCCCCAGCATTTT. Translated, it gives CATRRDRGTGQPQHF.

The chain uses TRBV19 and TRBJ2-1, with 8 bases lining up with TRBD2. Germline values: CDR1 LNHDA, CDR2 SQIVND (reference sequence). V dropped 1 base and J dropped 7; count of bases not matched to a gene: 12. The CDR3 loop spans 17 amino acids. The CDR3 loop is CASSIAPSGGRKNEQFF. CDR3 bases: TGTGCCAGTAGTATAGCTCCGAGCGGGGGCCGCAAGAATGAGCAGTTCTTC.

V gene TRBV7-2 combines with J gene TRBJ2-7; no firm D call. The germline CDR1 and CDR2 sequences are SGHTA and FQGNSA. The V end was cut by 1 base, the J end by 7 bases, with 8 bases between. This CDR3 spans 12 amino acids. The CDR3 sequence is CASSLGSTEQYF. The CDR3 DNA follows: TGTGCCAGCAGCTTAGGTTCGACTGAGCAGTACTTC.

This chain links TRBV7-2 with TRBJ2-3; maybe TRBD2 (6 bases). Germline-derived CDR1 and CDR2 are SGHTA and FQGNSA. This CDR3 contains 15 residues. Trimming shortened V by 2 bases and J by 6 bases, and 15 bases separated the two germline ends. The CDR3 sequence: CASSLTGLGGDTQYF. For the CDR3, the DNA is TGTGCCAGCAGCTTAACCGGACTTGGGGGGGATACGCAGTATTTT.

This chain joins TRBV9 and TRBJ2-7; D may be TRBD1 (6 bases). There are 15 residues in the CDR3. Looked up from germline, CDR1 is SGDLS and CDR2 is YYNGEE. The V and J ends lost 0 bases and 5 bases respectively, with 15 bases between them. The CDR3: CASSVAPQRGNEQYF. The DNA of the CDR3 is TGTGCCAGCAGCGTAGCCCCCCAGAGGGGGAACGAGCAGTACTTC.

CDR3: CAWSEQGYGYTF. The CDR3 nucleotides are TGTGCCTGGAGTGAACAGGGCTATGGCTACACCTTC. The chain recombines TRBV30 with TRBJ1-2, with D possibly TRBD1 on 6 matching bases. V was trimmed by 1 base and J by 4 bases, leaving 7 bases between them. Germline CDR1 reads GTSNPN; CDR2 reads SVGIG (reference sequence). The CDR3 runs 12 residues.

CDR3 nucleotide sequence: TGTGCCAGCATCTTCAGGAGCGATGAGCAGTTCTTC. Its translation is CASIFRSDEQFF. The chain recombines TRBV6-1 with TRBJ2-1; D gene unclear. In germline, CDR1 is MNHNS, CDR2 SASEGT. This CDR3 region has 12 residues. Trimming stripped 7 bases from V and 8 bases from J, with 12 bases between.

The rearrangement uses TRBV6-5 and TRBJ2-7; D unresolved. Germline CDR1 is MNHEY and CDR2 is SVGAGI. This CDR3 contains 15 residues. V lost 4 bases and J lost 2, with 15 bases in between. CDR3 in DNA: TGTGCCAGCAGTTCGTCCGGACCCCTCACCTACGAGCAGTACTTC. The encoded protein is CASSSSGPLTYEQYF.

This chain links TRBV27 with TRBJ2-7, with 8 bases matching TRBD2. The CDR3 length is 15 residues. Trimming cost V 5 bases and J 1 base; bases outside gene matches: 7. Per the germline V gene, CDR1 is MNHEY and CDR2 is SMNVEV (reference sequence). The CDR3 nucleotides are TGTGCCAGCAGTCTTACGGCGGGAGGTTCCTACGAGCAGTACTTC. This codes for CASSLTAGGSYEQYF.

This sequence joins TRBV5-1 and TRBJ2-7; 10 bases align to TRBD1. This CDR3 is built from 14 residues. Germline V lookup: CDR1 SGHRS, CDR2 YFSETQ. Germline trimming cut 4 bases from V and 10 bases from J; bases unmatched to any gene: 11. The CDR3 coding sequence is TGCGCCAGCAGCCGCTCAGGGACAGGGGATATCCAGTACTTC. Amino acid sequence: CASSRSGTGDIQYF.

The chain couples TRBV5-1 to TRBJ2-7, with TRBD1 matching over 10 bases. The germline V gene has CDR1 SGHRS and CDR2 YFSETQ. V trimming: 0 bases; J trimming: 5 bases; junction bases outside the gene matches: 8. This CDR3 contains 16 residues. Written as DNA, the CDR3 is TGCGCCAGCAGCTTGGACGGACAGGGGGTAGTCAACGAGCAGTACTTC. Residues: CASSLDGQGVVNEQYF.

This chain connects TRBV10-3 to TRBJ2-3; D is perhaps TRBD1 (6 bases). The V gene lost 10 bases and the J gene lost 4 bases, with 15 bases spanning the gap. Germline V lookup: CDR1 ENHRY, CDR2 SYGVKD. This CDR3 spans 13 amino acids. This CDR3 is CATKGQGPDTQYF. The CDR3 bases are TGTGCCACCAAGGGCCAGGGGCCAGATACGCAGTATTTT.

The rearrangement joins TRBV29-1 to TRBJ1-2; D gene ambiguous. V dropped 0 bases and J dropped 2 bases, with 7 bases sitting between them. CDR3 length equals 13 residues. Per the germline V gene, CDR1 is SQVTM and CDR2 is ANQGSEA. The CDR3 sequence: CSVEDTSNYGYTF. The CDR3 coding sequence is TGCAGCGTTGAAGACACCAGCAACTATGGCTACACCTTC.

J is TRBJ1-2 and V is TRBV7-8; D is unclear. Germline-derived CDR1 and CDR2 are SGHVS and FQNEAQ. This CDR3 spans 14 amino acids. The V gene lost 5 bases and the J gene lost 2 bases, with 12 bases spanning the gap. The CDR3 reads CASSIKETNYGYTF. The CDR3 DNA follows: TGTGCCAGCAGCATTAAGGAGACAAACTATGGCTACACCTTC.

The chain recombines TRBV30 with TRBJ2-7; 8 nucleotides line up with TRBD2. Trimming at V came to 0 bases and at J to 7 bases, leaving 8 bases not matched to a gene. CDR1 is GTSNPN, CDR2 SVGIG, per germline (reference sequence). The CDR3 loop spans 14 amino acids. CDR3 region: CAWSVLEGLGEQYF. The DNA of the CDR3 is TGTGCCTGGAGTGTACTAGAGGGACTAGGGGAGCAGTACTTC.

A single count supports this clone. The gene calls are TRBV29-1 and TRBJ2-7, with D perhaps being TRBD1 or TRBD2 (7 bases each). V lost 4 bases and J lost 7, with 11 bases in between. Per germline, CDR1 SQVTM and CDR2 ANQGSEA. This CDR3 spans 11 amino acids. The CDR3 DNA sequence: TGCAGCGTTGCCAGGGGGGGAGAGCAGTACTTC. This codes for CSVARGGEQYF.

This clone has just one count. The chain joins TRBV11-1 to TRBJ1-1; D is ambiguous. CDR1 is SGHAT and CDR2 is FQDESV in the germline V gene (reference sequence). V dropped 3 bases and J dropped 0 bases, with 11 bases sitting between them. The length of the CDR3 is 15 residues. CDR3 in DNA: TGTGCCAGCAGCTTTCGGCTATCTTTGAACACTGAAGCTTTCTTT. Protein sequence: CASSFRLSLNTEAFF.

The chain couples TRBV11-2 to TRBJ2-3, with unresolved D. V was shortened by 0 bases and J by 6 bases, with 4 bases between the two germline ends. This CDR3 is built from 12 residues. Germline CDR1 and CDR2: SGHAT and FQNNGV. Written as DNA, the CDR3 is TGTGCCAGCAGCTTAGAGCGGGATACGCAGTATTTT. Its translation: CASSLERDTQYF.

This chain connects TRBV2 to TRBJ2-1, with 15 positions matching TRBD2. Germline V gives CDR1 SNHLY, CDR2 FYNNEI. The CDR3 is made up of 16 amino acids. The trim removed 9 bases at V and 2 bases at J, leaving 5 bases unmatched. The CDR3 here is CASPGLAGGPYNEQFF. The CDR3 DNA reads TGTGCCAGTCCGGGACTAGCGGGGGGCCCCTACAATGAGCAGTTCTTC.

J is TRBJ1-4 and V is TRBV5-1; a possible D gene is TRBD1 (5 bases). V was cut by 4 bases and J by 2 bases, with 12 bases left in between. CDR3 length: 15 residues. Looked up from germline, CDR1 is SGHRS and CDR2 is YFSETQ. The CDR3 here is CASSGQGPTNEKLFF. In DNA, the CDR3 is TGCGCCAGCAGCGGTCAGGGACCGACTAATGAAAAACTGTTTTTT.

V gene TRBV7-2 combines with J gene TRBJ2-7; 9 bases are shared with TRBD1. Germline CDR1 SGHTA, CDR2 FQGNSA. V gave up 5 bases and J gave up 2 bases; unmatched junction bases: 7. The CDR3 spans 15 residues. CDR3 protein: CASSLEGQGAYEQYF. The CDR3, as DNA: TGTGCCAGCAGCCTAGAGGGACAGGGTGCCTACGAGCAGTACTTC.

This chain connects TRBV10-2 to TRBJ1-2, with a tentative D call TRBD1 (5 bases). CDR3 length equals 15 residues. Per germline, CDR1 WSHSY and CDR2 SAAADI. Trimming removed 6 bases from V and 4 bases from J, with 18 bases in between. The CDR3 region is CASRVDTGGPYGYTF. DNA of the CDR3: TGCGCCAGCAGAGTGGATACAGGAGGACCCTATGGCTACACCTTC.

The chain is built from TRBV10-2 and TRBJ1-2, with 10 bases that match TRBD1. This CDR3 contains 18 residues. CDR1 and CDR2 from the germline V gene are WSHSY and SAAADI. The ends lost 6 bases at V and 0 bases at J; junction bases unmatched: 13. CDR3 nucleotides: TGCGCCAGCAGCGACTACCGGGACAGGGGCGCTACTAACTATGGCTACACCTTC. Encoded protein: CASSDYRDRGATNYGYTF.

This clone has only one observation. The chain has TRBV7-3 and TRBJ1-1; D is unresolved. Trimming stripped 0 bases from V and 1 base from J, with 12 bases between. This CDR3 spans 16 amino acids. The germline V gene encodes CDR1 SGHTA and CDR2 FQGTGA. The CDR3 DNA follows: TGTGCCAGCAGCTTAACGGCGGATTTGGGGAACACTGAAGCTTTCTTT. Translation gives CASSLTADLGNTEAFF.

V and J are TRBV6-1 and TRBJ1-5, with D hard to call. The CDR3 runs to 13 residues. V was shortened by 6 bases and J by 2 bases, with 8 bases between the two germline ends. Germline V CDR1 and CDR2: MNHNS, SASEGT. As DNA, the CDR3 is TGTGCCAGCAGCTACTGGGGCAATCAGCCCCAGCATTTT. It codes for CASSYWGNQPQHF.

The rearrangement links TRBV5-6 to TRBJ1-1; TRBD1 agrees at 10 bases. J gave up 5 bases and V 3 bases, and 4 bases lay outside the gene matches. The CDR3 sequence is 14 residues long. Per germline, CDR1 SGHDT and CDR2 YYEEEE. The CDR3 nucleotides read TGTGCCAGCAGCTATCCGGGACAGGGGACTGAAGCTTTCTTT. This translates into CASSYPGQGTEAFF.

This rearrangement joins TRBV28 to TRBJ2-5, with TRBD1 matching over 8 bases. Germline trimming cut 6 bases from V and 3 bases from J; bases unmatched to any gene: 6. The CDR3 spans 14 residues. Looked up from germline, CDR1 is MDHEN and CDR2 is SYDVKM. Here the CDR3 DNA reads TGTGCCAGCAGGGACAGGGTCAGGGAAGAGACCCAGTACTTC. Translating gives CASRDRVREETQYF.